This T cell receptor (beta chain) was retrieved from a study of T cells after yellow fever vaccination. Whole-study findings and limits: Clones that expanded after primary vaccination mostly reappeared after the booster (around 96% CD4, 80% to 90% CD8).

TCRdb ran MiXCR on the 5' RACE reads and lists one entry per CDR3 protein. There are 150,000 to 200,000 distinct CDR3 sequences in the sample; around 9.7% occur only once, and around 35% lies in the top ten. A note on this clonotype: Its target is not known.

The input for sequencing was CD8+ T cells sorted from PBMCs, taken 45 days after the yellow fever booster vaccination. This sequence originates from a man between 18 and 29 years old who received the YFV17D yellow fever vaccine.

CDR3 protein: CASSLEGRGETQYF. The DNA of the CDR3 is TGTGCCAGCAGCTTAGAGGGTCGTGGAGAGACCCAGTACTTC. The rearrangement joins TRBV7-3 to TRBJ2-5; perhaps TRBD2 as D (5 bases). The CDR3 totals 14 residues. V was trimmed by 2 bases and J by 4 bases, leaving 11 bases between them. The germline V gene has CDR1 SGHTA and CDR2 FQGTGA.